One and the same sample provided the 8 T cell receptor beta chains below, sequenced in a study of blood T cell repertoires in COVID-19. TCRdb's copy holds only in-frame clones and misses some; the assay was immunoSEQ multiplex PCR. The profile shows about 440,000 clones, around 90% of them singletons. Sequenced sample: PBMCs or T cells enriched from blood (not recorded which). The receptors here all came from a young woman with acute COVID-19.

V gene TRBV3-1 (or the pseudogene TRBV3-2) combines with J gene TRBJ2-2; TRBD2 agrees at 10 bases. CDR1 is LGHDT and CDR2 is YNNKEL in the germline V gene (reference sequence). V was clipped by 1 base and J by 7 bases; unmatched bases: 9. This CDR3 has 17 residues. The DNA of the CDR3 is TGTGCCAGCAGCCAAGTGGCTAGCGGGAGAAGGGGCGGGGAGCTGTTTTTT. Translation: CASSQVASGRRGGELFF.

The genes are TRBV25-1 and TRBJ2-4; no clear D gene. This CDR3 region has 15 residues. Trimming took off 4 bases at V and 9 bases at J, with 19 bases between the two ends. Germline CDR1 MGHDK, CDR2 SYGVNS. The CDR3 nucleotides are TGTGCCAGCAGTGGGTCCCCGGTCCCCAATGGCATTCAGTACTTC. It yields the protein CASSGSPVPNGIQYF.

This clone has just a few counts. The chain joins TRBV5-1 to TRBJ1-5; a weak D match, TRBD1 (6 bases). Germline CDR1 is SGHRS and CDR2 is YFSETQ. Trimming stripped 5 bases from V and 3 bases from J, with 9 bases between. The CDR3 is 13 amino acids. CDR3 sequence reads: CASRRDINQPQHF. The CDR3 DNA is TGCGCCAGCAGACGGGACATCAATCAGCCCCAGCATTTT.

The chain couples TRBV12-2 to TRBJ1-5; TRBD1 reflects the table's D call only, with no check against the DNA. TRBV12-2 is annotated as a pseudogene. The CDR3 has 16 residues. The CDR3 DNA reads TGTGCAAGTCGCTCCGCGGACAGGCCCAGCAATCAGCCCCAGCATTTT. It codes for CASRSADRPSNQPQHF.

This chain uses TRBV9 with TRBJ2-7, with 7 bases lining up with TRBD1. CDR3 length: 14 amino acids. Germline assignment: CDR1 SGDLS and CDR2 YYNGEE. Trimming cost V 3 bases and J 1 base; bases outside gene matches: 4. CDR3: CASSGNRGSYEQYF. CDR3 sequence (DNA): TGTGCCAGCAGCGGCAACAGGGGATCCTACGAGCAGTACTTC.

The chain couples TRBV20-1 to TRBJ1-5, with no clear D. The germline CDR1 and CDR2 sequences are DFQATT and SNEGSKA (reference sequence). CDR3 length equals 14 residues. With 3 bases removed from V and 8 bases from J, the gap between germline ends came to 17 bases. CDR3 sequence: CSASLGTEVEPQHF. CDR3 coding DNA: TGCAGTGCTAGTCTCGGCACAGAAGTTGAGCCCCAGCATTTT.

The CDR3 DNA follows: TGTGCCAGTAGTGAGACGGAGAAAGAGACCCAGTACTTC. Translating it yields CASSETEKETQYF. The chain carries TRBV19 and TRBJ2-5; D remains unclear. V gave up 5 bases and J gave up 3 bases, with 10 bases separating them. There are 13 residues in the CDR3. CDR1 LNHDA and CDR2 SQIVND come from the germline V gene (reference sequence).

V usage is TRBV9 and J usage is TRBJ1-6; the match to TRBD1 covers 8 bases. The CDR3 loop spans 15 amino acids. Per germline, CDR1 SGDLS and CDR2 YYNGEE. J gave up 10 bases and V 3 bases, and 9 bases lay outside the gene matches. In nucleotides, the CDR3 is TGTGCCAGCAGCGGACCAGGGGGCTCTTCATCACCCCTCCACTTT. Translated: CASSGPGGSSSPLHF.